This T cell receptor (beta chain) was recovered during a study of blood T cell repertoires in COVID-19. Study information: Samples came from the United States, Italy and Spain, spanning acute and convalescent COVID-19. PBMCs, B-cell-depleted T cells, or T cells provided the cDNA or gDNA that made up the material.

Per the original data handling: Cell counts per sample came from amplifying reference gene primers. Sequenced by immunoSEQ multiplex PCR; TCRdb stores in-frame clones only, minus some. V and J calls and clone size are copied from that table; D and trimming were computed from the DNA. The sample lists 90,000 or so clones; less than 90% were seen once. The CDR3 has 15 amino acids. Germline V lookup: CDR1 SGHDT, CDR2 YYEEEE. The V end was cut by 3 bases, the J end by 7 bases, with 20 bases between. Sequenced: peripheral blood. This TCR derives from a human donor in a cohort sampled during active COVID-19. This chain joins TRBV5-6 and TRBJ2-7; D possibly corresponds to TRBD2 (5 bases). Written as DNA, the CDR3 is TGTGCCAGCAGCTGGGGAGTGCACAGAGGGCCTGAGCAGTACTTC. It specifies CASSWGVHRGPEQYF.